A selection of T cell receptor beta chains follows, all from one sample in a study of PD-1 blockade in mismatch repair-deficient tumors. Data came from immunoSEQ multiplex PCR; TCRdb stores just in-frame clones and leaves some out. The top ten clones hold 4% to 6% of a sample with 90,000 to 130,000 clones, around three quarters of them seen once. This sample comprised peripheral blood, obtained 60 weeks after starting pembrolizumab. The receptors stem from an adult with mismatch repair-deficient cancer. CDR3s include the opening cysteine and the closing phenylalanine or tryptophan. The D gene is left open where the match is weak. Size values are once, few and many counts, or a class for expanded clones, and some rows have none.

TRBJ2-5 TRBV19 14 - - CASSIGTSQETQYF TGTGCCAGTAGTATAGGCACTAGCCAAGAGACCCAGTACTTC
TRBJ2-7 TRBV29-1 13 - - CSVRTAASYEQYF TGCAGCGTAAGGACTGCCGCCTCCTACGAGCAGTACTTC
TRBJ2-1 TRBV5-4 15 - - CASSIPSEGRNEQFF TGTGCCAGCAGCATACCTAGCGAGGGGAGAAATGAGCAGTTCTTC
TRBJ2-1 TRBV6-5 14 - once CASSYSGGGPEQFF TGTGCCAGCAGTTACTCGGGGGGGGGCCCTGAGCAGTTCTTC
TRBJ2-7 TRBV2 13 - - CASSEGASYEQYF TGTGCCAGCAGTGAGGGGGCGAGCTACGAGCAGTACTTC
TRBJ2-7 TRBV7-2 14 - - CASSFSAVSYEQYF TGTGCCAGCAGCTTTAGCGCTGTTTCCTACGAGCAGTACTTC
TRBJ2-5 TRBV7-2 18 TRBD2 - CASSLRLAGEVLRETQYF TGTGCCAGCAGCCTCCGACTAGCGGGAGAGGTATTAAGAGAGACCCAGTACTTC
TRBJ2-6 TRBV27 14 - few CASTAGAGANVLTF TGTGCCAGCACTGCAGGGGCTGGGGCCAACGTCCTGACTTTC
TRBJ1-1 TRBV10-2 15 - - CASSERTELNTEAFF TGCGCCAGCAGTGAGCGGACAGAGTTAAACACTGAAGCTTTCTTT
TRBJ2-5 TRBV18 14 - - CASSPEGLSETQYF TGTGCCAGCTCACCGGAAGGCTTGTCGGAGACCCAGTACTTC
TRBJ1-3 TRBV2 16 - - CASSEVLVISGNTIYF TGTGCCAGCAGTGAAGTACTGGTGATCTCTGGAAACACCATATATTTT
TRBJ2-5 TRBV1 18 - few CTSSQDLRRGVGEETQYF TGCACCAGCAGCCAAGATCTCAGGAGGGGAGTCGGGGAAGAGACCCAGTACTTC
TRBJ1-3 TRBV7-9 15 - - CASSSTGGSGNTIYF TGTGCCAGCAGCTCGACAGGAGGGTCTGGAAACACCATATATTTT
TRBJ1-5 TRBV30 16 - - CAWSVPWQHSNQPQHF TGTGCCTGGAGTGTACCCTGGCAGCATAGCAATCAGCCCCAGCATTTT
TRBJ1-1 TRBV27 14 - once CASSWSGDRIEAFF TGTGCCAGCAGTTGGTCCGGGGACCGGATTGAAGCTTTCTTT
TRBJ2-7 TRBV6-6 15 - - CASSPRQIETDEQYF TGTGCCAGCAGCCCAAGACAGATTGAGACGGACGAGCAGTACTTC
TRBJ1-1 TRBV4-2 14 - - CASSQGTTNTEAFF TGTGCCAGCAGCCAGGGGACAACGAACACTGAAGCTTTCTTT
TRBJ1-2 TRBV5-4 14 - - CASSLQQANYGYTF TGTGCCAGCAGCTTGCAACAGGCCAACTATGGCTACACCTTC
TRBJ2-3 TRBV7-9 16 TRBD2 - CASSTVREWGTDTQYF TGTGCCAGCAGCACAGTGCGGGAGTGGGGCACAGATACGCAGTATTTT
TRBJ2-2 TRBV11-1 13 - - CASSLDHTGELFF TGTGCCAGCAGCCTTGATCACACCGGGGAGCTGTTTTTT
TRBJ2-4 TRBV10-3 13 - few CAISAGLENIQYF TGTGCCATCAGTGCAGGACTGGAAAACATTCAGTACTTC
TRBJ2-3 TRBV7-2 12 - - CASSLEGDTQYF TGTGCCAGCAGCTTAGAGGGGGATACGCAGTATTTT
TRBJ2-2 TRBV18 16 - - CASSPPGGRYTGELFF TGTGCCAGCTCACCACCGGGGGGGCGCTACACCGGGGAGCTGTTTTTT
TRBJ2-5 TRBV11-3 14 - few CASSLEARVETQYF TGTGCCAGCAGCTTAGAGGCCAGGGTAGAGACCCAGTACTTC
TRBJ2-5 TRBV19 13 - - CASSIVGKETQYF TGTGCCAGTAGTATCGTGGGTAAAGAGACCCAGTACTTC
TRBJ2-7 TRBV5-6 14 - - CASSFQEYTYEQYF TGTGCCAGCAGCTTTCAGGAGTACACCTACGAGCAGTACTTC
TRBJ2-2 TRBV19 17 TRBD2 - CASRVGLAGSGGGELFF TGTGCCAGTAGAGTCGGACTAGCGGGTTCCGGTGGCGGGGAGCTGTTTTTT
TRBJ1-1 TRBV19 13 - - CASSWTENTEAFF TGTGCCAGTAGTTGGACAGAGAACACTGAAGCTTTCTTT
TRBJ1-2 TRBV6-6 12 - few CAGRLEGRGYTF TGTGCCGGCCGACTCGAGGGTCGTGGCTACACCTTC
TRBJ2-7 TRBV9 15 TRBD2 - CASSALAGRSYEQYF TGTGCCAGCAGCGCCTTAGCGGGCCGGTCCTACGAGCAGTACTTC
TRBJ1-2 TRBV27 17 - - CASSLSSMGSANYGYTF TGTGCCAGCAGTTTATCCTCTATGGGGAGTGCTAACTATGGCTACACCTTC